The clone carrying this TCR beta chain was detected only a few times. The antigen is not known. The data derive from a study of long-term antiretroviral therapy in people with HIV. It was version v3.0 of the immunoSEQ assay that was run at survey level. Sequenced by immunoSEQ multiplex PCR; TCRdb stores in-frame clones only, minus some. The table has about 25,000 clones, approximately 83% seen once. Broader study findings: Specimen acquisition occurred between the mid-2000s and the late 2010s, potentially under older ART regimens. Regardless of time point, clones expanded before ART dominated the repertoire. Compared with controls, HIV repertoires showed narrower CDR3 length ranges. Diversity increased after ART yet remained lower than in transplant donor controls.

Trimming removed 1 base from V and 0 bases from J, with 10 bases in between. From germline, CDR1 is MGHRA and CDR2 YSYEKL. This CDR3 comprises 15 residues. This TCR was recovered from a man aged 25 to 45 with HIV. The J gene is TRBJ2-7, the V gene TRBV4-1; D ambiguous. The specimen comprised unsorted PBMCs, sampled around 4.2 years after starting antiretroviral therapy. CDR3 in amino acids: CASSQVEEASYEQYF. The CDR3, as DNA: TGCGCCAGCAGCCAAGTAGAAGAGGCCTCCTACGAGCAGTACTTC.